Each of the 2 T cell receptor beta chains below was sequenced from the same sample in a study of regulatory T cells in long-lasting Graves disease. The time point: newly diagnosed GD, antithyroid drugs for less than 3 months. The TCR library was made from RNA that had been extracted from PBMCs in TRIzol. The TCR beta library used iRepertoire HTBI primers with Arm-PCR amplification of CDR3. TCRdb analysed the multiplex PCR reads with MiXCR anew, one entry per CDR3 protein. The table includes about 430,000 distinct CDR3 sequences, about 15% detected once. Another study also made use of these data, one on T cells in Graves' hyperthyroidism and ophthalmopathy.

The material was peripheral blood mononuclear cells (PBMCs), obtained at new diagnosis, from a patient treated with antithyroid drugs. These receptors were taken from a woman between 40 and 50 years old with Graves disease.

This clonotype was counted many times. This sequence joins TRBV20-1 and TRBJ2-1, with D maybe TRBD2 (5 bases). CDR3 length: 14 residues. V was trimmed by 3 bases and J by 9 bases, leaving 18 bases between them. CDR1 and CDR2 (germline): DFQATT, SNEGSKA (reference sequence). CDR3 sequence: CSARERKRWGEQFF. The DNA for the CDR3 is TGCAGTGCTAGGGAGCGGAAAAGGTGGGGTGAGCAGTTCTTC.

This clonotype has a count of ten or more. The chain recombines TRBV7-6 with TRBJ2-5, with 9 bases matching TRBD2. J was trimmed by 2 bases and V by 5 bases; bases with no gene match: 9. The length of the CDR3 is 16 residues. Germline V gene data show CDR1 as SGHVS and CDR2 as FNYEAQ. CDR3 sequence (DNA): TGTGCCAGCAGCCCAATAGCGGGAGCGGATCAAGAGACCCAGTACTTC. It is translated as CASSPIAGADQETQYF.